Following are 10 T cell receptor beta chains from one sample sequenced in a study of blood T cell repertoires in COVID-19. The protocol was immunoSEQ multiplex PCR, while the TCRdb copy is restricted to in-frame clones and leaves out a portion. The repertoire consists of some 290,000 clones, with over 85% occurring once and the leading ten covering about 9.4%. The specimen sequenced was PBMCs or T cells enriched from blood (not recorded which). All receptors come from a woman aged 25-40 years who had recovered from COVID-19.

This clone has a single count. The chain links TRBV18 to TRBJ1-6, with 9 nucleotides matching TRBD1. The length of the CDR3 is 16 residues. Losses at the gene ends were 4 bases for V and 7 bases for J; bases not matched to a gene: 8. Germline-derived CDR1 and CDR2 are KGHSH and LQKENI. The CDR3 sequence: CASSLWDREANSPLHF. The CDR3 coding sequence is TGTGCCAGCTCACTGTGGGACAGGGAGGCAAATTCACCCCTCCACTTT.

In DNA, the CDR3 is TGTGCCAGCAGTGAAAGCAGGGGTAACACTGAAGCTTTCTTT. As protein: CASSESRGNTEAFF. This chain connects TRBV6-1 to TRBJ1-1, with a tentative D call TRBD1 (6 bases). CDR3 length: 14 amino acids. The V gene lost 2 bases and the J gene lost 2 bases, with 9 bases spanning the gap. The germline V gene has CDR1 MNHNS and CDR2 SASEGT.

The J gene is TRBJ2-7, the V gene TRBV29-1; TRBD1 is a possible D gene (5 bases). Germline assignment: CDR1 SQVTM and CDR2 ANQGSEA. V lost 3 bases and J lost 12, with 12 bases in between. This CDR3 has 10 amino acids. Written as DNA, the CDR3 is TGCAGCGTTGAGGGGCAGGGTCGGTACTTC. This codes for CSVEGQGRYF.

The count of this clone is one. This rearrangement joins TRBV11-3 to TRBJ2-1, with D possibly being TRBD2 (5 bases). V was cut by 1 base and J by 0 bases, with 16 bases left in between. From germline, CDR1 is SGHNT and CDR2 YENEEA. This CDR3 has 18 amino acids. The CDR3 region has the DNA TGTGCCAGCAGCTTAGTGGCGGGTCCCCCAACCTCCTACAATGAGCAGTTCTTC. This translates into CASSLVAGPPTSYNEQFF. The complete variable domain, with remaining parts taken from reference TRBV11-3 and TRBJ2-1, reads EAGVVQSPRYKIIEKKQPVAFWCNPISGHNTLYWYLQNLGQGPELLIRYENEEAVDDSQLPKDRFSAERLKGVDSTLKIQPAELGDSAVYLCASSLVAGPPTSYNEQFFGPGTRLTVL.

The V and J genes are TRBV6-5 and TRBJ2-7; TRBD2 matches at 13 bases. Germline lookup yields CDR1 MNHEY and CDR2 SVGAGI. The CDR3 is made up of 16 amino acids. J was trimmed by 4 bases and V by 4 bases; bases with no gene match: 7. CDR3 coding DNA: TGTGCCAGCAGTTTGGGACTAGCGGGATCGGGGTACGAGCAGTACTTC. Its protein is CASSLGLAGSGYEQYF.

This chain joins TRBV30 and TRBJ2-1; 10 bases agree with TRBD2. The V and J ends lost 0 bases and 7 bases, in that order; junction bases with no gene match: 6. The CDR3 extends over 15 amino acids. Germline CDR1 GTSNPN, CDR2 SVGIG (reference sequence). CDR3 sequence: CAWSVGLAGENEQFF. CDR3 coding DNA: TGTGCCTGGAGTGTCGGTCTAGCGGGAGAGAATGAGCAGTTCTTC. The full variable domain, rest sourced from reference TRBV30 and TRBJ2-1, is SQTIHQWPATLVQPVGSPLSLECTVEGTSNPNLYWYRQAAGRGLQLLFYSVGIGQISSEVPQNLSASRPQDRQFILSSKKLLLSDSGFYLCAWSVGLAGENEQFFGPGTRLTVL.

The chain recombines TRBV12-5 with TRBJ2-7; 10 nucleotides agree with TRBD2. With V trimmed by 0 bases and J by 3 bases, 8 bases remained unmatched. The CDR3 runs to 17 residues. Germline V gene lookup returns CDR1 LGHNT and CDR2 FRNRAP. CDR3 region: CASGLVPSGRALYEQYF. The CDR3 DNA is TGTGCTAGTGGTTTGGTACCGAGCGGGAGGGCCCTCTACGAGCAGTACTTC.

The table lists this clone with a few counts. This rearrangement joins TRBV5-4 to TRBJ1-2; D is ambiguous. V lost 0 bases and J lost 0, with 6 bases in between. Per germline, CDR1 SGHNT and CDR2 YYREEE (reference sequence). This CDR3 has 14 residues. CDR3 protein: CASSLESANYGYTF. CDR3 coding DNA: TGTGCCAGCAGCTTGGAGTCAGCTAACTATGGCTACACCTTC.

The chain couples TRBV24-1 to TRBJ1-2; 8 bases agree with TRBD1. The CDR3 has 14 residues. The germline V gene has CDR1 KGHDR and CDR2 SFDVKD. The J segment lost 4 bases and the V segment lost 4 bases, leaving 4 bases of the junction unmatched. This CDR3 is CATSETGEPYGYTF. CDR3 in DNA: TGTGCCACCAGTGAGACAGGGGAACCCTATGGCTACACCTTC.

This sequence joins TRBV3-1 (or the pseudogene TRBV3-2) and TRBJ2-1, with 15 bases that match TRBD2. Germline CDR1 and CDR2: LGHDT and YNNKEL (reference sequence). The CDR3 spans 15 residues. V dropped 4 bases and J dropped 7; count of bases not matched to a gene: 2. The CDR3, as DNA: TGTGCCAGCAGCCGAGGGACTAGCGGGAGGAATGAGCAGTTCTTC. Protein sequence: CASSRGTSGRNEQFF.